There are many counts of the clone carrying this TCR beta chain. Its antigen is as yet unknown. This sample was included in a study of neurological immune-mediated disorders. General observations from the study: The phylogenetic placement of 18 of 34 multiple sclerosis patients' repertoires in one related-CDR3 cluster constitutes a possible signature.

A single run covered 15-18 subjects with over 170 million TCR-beta sequences. MiXCR was run by TCRdb on the 5' RACE reads, yielding one entry per CDR3 protein. The data contain more than 50,000 distinct CDR3 sequences, 4% to 6% of them singletons. This CDR3 is 17 amino acids long. With 1 base clipped from V and 6 bases from J, the junction kept 9 bases outside the gene matches. Per the germline V gene, CDR1 is SGHAT and CDR2 is FQNNGV. Material for sequencing was PBMCs. The V and J genes are TRBV11-2 and TRBJ2-1; 10 bases align to TRBD2. This receptor was identified in a woman in her twenties or thirties with multiple sclerosis. CDR3 DNA: TGTGCCAGCAGCTTAGCTACCAGCGGGGGGGCGTCCAATGAGCAGTTCTTC. As protein: CASSLATSGGASNEQFF.